The 2 T cell receptor beta chains listed next were all sequenced from one sample in a study of blood T cell repertoires in COVID-19. This table comes from immunoSEQ multiplex PCR, and its TCRdb copy is limited to in-frame clones, with some not included. The data hold under 250,000 clones, with around 86% observed a single time. Sequencing used peripheral blood. The receptors were sampled from a woman in her seventies with COVID-19, enrolled during active disease.

V and J are TRBV21-1 and TRBJ1-4; TRBD1 is the table's D call, not checked against the DNA. TRBV21-1 is designated a pseudogene. This CDR3 comprises 14 residues. CDR3: CASSNDRVSEKLFF. As DNA, the CDR3 is TGTGCCAGCAGCAACGACAGGGTCTCTGAAAAACTGTTTTTT.

The CDR3 bases are TGTGCCACCAGTGATGCGGAGGGCCGCTCCTACAATGAGCAGTTCTTC. It yields the protein CATSDAEGRSYNEQFF. The genes are TRBV24-1 and TRBJ2-1; tentative D call: TRBD2 (6 bases). CDR3 length equals 16 residues. Looked up from germline, CDR1 is KGHDR and CDR2 is SFDVKD. The ends were cut back, 3 bases at V and 0 bases at J, with 11 bases in the middle.